This paragraph covers one T cell receptor (beta chain) sequence. What it binds is unknown. This sequence may be a read error, since a much larger clone differs from it by one base. Co-extracted RNA and DNA came from roughly 20-30 mg of unsorted bulk tissue. Each tumor was sampled at four poles and its centre. This sample was included in a study of tumor-infiltrating lymphocytes in primary liver carcinoma. Background on the study: The patients, men and women alike, were aged 30 to 69 years.

Germline CDR1 reads MNHEY; CDR2 reads SVGAGI. There are 15 residues in the CDR3. V shed 5 bases and J shed 8 bases, with 18 bases lying between them. Points from the study as a whole: The study found only about 7-24% of top clones in all five tumor regions. Tumors had a top-250-clone fraction that was significantly higher than blood (p = 0.039).

Starting from roughly 0.5 ug of total RNA, TCR beta cDNA was produced with a primer in the constant region. Libraries for TCR beta were built through three nested multiplex PCR rounds, which together made up a slightly modified ARM-PCR procedure. Use of TRBV1-TRBV30 forward primers with a C-beta reverse primer characterized the first two PCR rounds, which lasted around 9 cycles each. TCRdb called the multiplex PCR reads again in MiXCR, with one record for every CDR3 protein. The table has approximately 76,000 distinct CDR3 sequences, 71% seen once. The sequenced material came from liver tumor tissue from sampling region 4. Subset reported: tumor region T4, right-lateral pole. The clonotype was recovered from a woman aged 55 to 70 with primary liver carcinoma and hepatitis B virus infection. The chain joins TRBV6-5 to TRBJ1-4; D is undetermined. CDR3 sequence (DNA): TGTGCCAGCAGTCACCCGGGCACCCCGGGGGAAAAACTGTTTTTT. Its protein is CASSHPGTPGEKLFF.